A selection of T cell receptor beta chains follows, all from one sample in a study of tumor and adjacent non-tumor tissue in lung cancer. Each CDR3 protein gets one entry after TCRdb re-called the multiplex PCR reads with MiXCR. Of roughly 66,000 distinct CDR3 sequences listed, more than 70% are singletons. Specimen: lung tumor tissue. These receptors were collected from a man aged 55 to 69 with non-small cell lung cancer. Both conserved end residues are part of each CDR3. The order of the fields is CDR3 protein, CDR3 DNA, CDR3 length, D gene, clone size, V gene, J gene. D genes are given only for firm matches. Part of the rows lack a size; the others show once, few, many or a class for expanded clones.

CDR3aa: CASSNSGQGYTGELLF
CDR3nt: TGTGCCAGCAGCAACTCGGGACAGGGGTATACCGGGGAGCTCTTATTT
len: 16
d_gene: TRBD1
abundance: once
v_gene: TRBV7-8
j_gene: TRBJ2-2

CDR3aa: CASSLLRLAGATDTQYF
CDR3nt: TGTGCCAGCAGTTTATTAAGACTAGCGGGAGCTACAGATACGCAGTATTTT
len: 17
d_gene: TRBD2
abundance: -
v_gene: TRBV28
j_gene: TRBJ2-3

CDR3aa: CATLTGTGHLFF
CDR3nt: TGTGCCACCCTTACGGGTACCGGGCATCTGTTTTTT
len: 12
d_gene: -
abundance: -
v_gene: TRBV6-5
j_gene: TRBJ2-2

CDR3aa: CASRRSPHNSEQFF
CDR3nt: TGTGCCAGCAGAAGGTCCCCCCACAATTCTGAGCAGTTCTTC
len: 14
d_gene: -
abundance: many
v_gene: TRBV6-6
j_gene: TRBJ2-1

CDR3aa: CTGQASADEQYF
CDR3nt: TGCACTGGGCAAGCGTCAGCGGATGAGCAGTACTTC
len: 12
d_gene: -
abundance: -
v_gene: TRBV20-1
j_gene: TRBJ2-7

CDR3aa: CKAPGTSVNEQFF
CDR3nt: TGCAAGGCCCCCGGGACTAGCGTAAATGAGCAGTTCTTC
len: 13
d_gene: TRBD2
abundance: -
v_gene: TRBV20-1
j_gene: TRBJ2-1

CDR3aa: CASSFRQGALNEQFF
CDR3nt: TGTGCCAGCAGTTTTCGACAGGGGGCGCTCAATGAGCAGTTCTTT
len: 15
d_gene: TRBD1
abundance: -
v_gene: TRBV6-5
j_gene: TRBJ2-1

CDR3aa: CAGSASAGYEHYF
CDR3nt: TGTGCCGGCAGCGCCAGTGCGGGGTACGAACATTACTTC
len: 13
d_gene: -
abundance: -
v_gene: TRBV5-5
j_gene: TRBJ2-7

CDR3aa: CASSPSPRVVDLF
CDR3nt: TGTGCCAGCAGCCCCTCTCCTAGAGTGGTAGATTTATTT
len: 13
d_gene: -
abundance: once
v_gene: TRBV7-8
j_gene: TRBJ1-1

CDR3aa: CGARAVRLETQYF
CDR3nt: TGCGGTGCTAGAGCCGTCAGGTTAGAGACTCAGTACTTC
len: 13
d_gene: -
abundance: -
v_gene: TRBV20-1
j_gene: TRBJ2-5

CDR3aa: CDGSLENSLYEQYF
CDR3nt: TGTGACGGCAGCTTAGAGAACAGCCTCTACGAGCAGTACTTC
len: 14
d_gene: -
abundance: -
v_gene: TRBV7-8
j_gene: TRBJ2-7

CDR3aa: CASSLPGPTRGNEQFF
CDR3nt: TGTGCCAGCAGTTTACCGGGCCCGACCCGAGGCAATGAGCAGTTCTTC
len: 16
d_gene: -
abundance: -
v_gene: TRBV28
j_gene: TRBJ2-1

CDR3aa: CTSSSGTGVRDQQFF
CDR3nt: TGCACCAGCAGCAGCGGGACGGGGGTGAGGGATCAGCAGTTCTTC
len: 15
d_gene: TRBD2
abundance: -
v_gene: TRBV10-1
j_gene: TRBJ2-1

CDR3aa: CGSRGSLNTGELLF
CDR3nt: TGTGGCAGCCGGGGCTCGTTGAACACCGGGGAGCTGCTTTTT
len: 14
d_gene: -
abundance: -
v_gene: TRBV6-5
j_gene: TRBJ2-2

CDR3aa: CASSLCTSGTDTQYF
CDR3nt: TGTGCCAGCAGCCTCTGTACTAGCGGCACAGATACGCAGTATTTT
len: 15
d_gene: TRBD2
abundance: -
v_gene: TRBV11-2
j_gene: TRBJ2-3